These T cell receptor beta chains were read from a single sample in a study of T cells after yellow fever vaccination. TCRdb recomputed calls from the 5' RACE reads with MiXCR, one row per CDR3 protein. The sample yields 450,000 to 600,000 distinct CDR3 sequences, around an eighth seen once. The sample was PBMCs, taken on the day of the yellow fever booster vaccination. The source is a young man who received the YFV17D yellow fever vaccine. Each CDR3 is given with its conserved first and last residue. A D gene is named only where the DNA matches it firmly. A clone size is listed for some rows: how often the clone was seen (once, few, many), or a class if it is expanded.

abundance	v_gene	d_gene	j_gene	CDR3nt	CDR3aa
.	TRBV6-1	TRBD1	TRBJ2-7	TGTGCCAGCAGTGGACAGGGGCCCCACGAGCAGTACTTC	CASSGQGPHEQYF
.	TRBV3-1	.	TRBJ2-1	TGTGCCAGCAGCCAGCGCGGGCTTAGCTCCTACAATGAGCAGTTCTTC	CASSQRGLSSYNEQFF
few	TRBV4-3	TRBD1	TRBJ1-2	TGCGCCAGCAGCCAAGAAGGAGGGATGGGACAGGGCGGAGATGGCTACACCTTC	CASSQEGGMGQGGDGYTF
.	TRBV5-1	TRBD2	TRBJ2-1	TGCGCCAGCAGGCGGTCTAGCGGGAGCCTCTACAATGAGCAGTTCTTC	CASRRSSGSLYNEQFF
few	TRBV7-2	.	TRBJ2-7	TGTGCCAGCCGAAATGGGGTCGCCTACGAGCAGTACTTC	CASRNGVAYEQYF
few	TRBV5-5	.	TRBJ2-7	TGTGCCAGCGAAGGGCGGGCGGCCTACGAGCAGTACTTC	CASEGRAAYEQYF
.	TRBV5-6	.	TRBJ1-5	TGTGCCAGCAGCTTGGGTTCGCGCAATCAGCCCCAGCATTTT	CASSLGSRNQPQHF
few	TRBV7-6	TRBD2	TRBJ2-1	TGTGCCAGCAGCTTAAGGAGGCACGGGAGGGTGAATGAGCAGTTCTTC	CASSLRRHGRVNEQFF
few	TRBV4-3	TRBD2	TRBJ2-1	TGCGCCAGCAGCCAAACTACGGACGGCAGACTAGCGGGAGGAGGTGAGCAGTTCTTC	CASSQTTDGRLAGGGEQFF
.	TRBV6-2/TRBV6-3	TRBD2	TRBJ2-7	TGTGCCAGCAGTCTGACTAGCGGGATCGACGAGCAGTACTTC	CASSLTSGIDEQYF
many	TRBV14	.	TRBJ2-5	TGTGCCAGCAGCCAAGTCAGGGCGTACCAAGAGACCCAGTACTTC	CASSQVRAYQETQYF
.	TRBV14	TRBD2	TRBJ2-2	TGTGCCAGCAGCCAAGTGGCGGGAGGGCAGGCCGGGGAGCTGTTTTTT	CASSQVAGGQAGELFF
few	TRBV7-9	.	TRBJ2-3	TGTGCCAGCAGTTCCCCAGTGGGGGTGACGCAGTATTTT	CASSSPVGVTQYF
few	TRBV5-1	.	TRBJ1-1	TGCGCCAGCAGCTTGGTCGAAACGATGAACACTGAAGCTTTCTTT	CASSLVETMNTEAFF
.	TRBV28	TRBD1	TRBJ1-3	TGTGCCAGCAGTTCCCACAGCCCAGGGGGACCTGGAAACACCATATATTTT	CASSSHSPGGPGNTIYF
.	TRBV5-1	TRBD2	TRBJ2-3	TGCGCCAGCAGCAGGGGACTAGCGGTTGTCACAGATACGCAGTATTTT	CASSRGLAVVTDTQYF
few	TRBV25-1	TRBD1	TRBJ2-7	TGTGCCAGCAGGGACAGGGGGGACGAGCAGTACTTC	CASRDRGDEQYF
few	TRBV9	.	TRBJ2-7	TGTGCCAGCAGCGTGGAAATGGGCTACGAGCAGTACTTC	CASSVEMGYEQYF
.	TRBV6-1	TRBD1	TRBJ1-5	TGTGCCAGCAGTACCCGGGACAGGGTTCAGCCCCAGCATTTT	CASSTRDRVQPQHF
.	TRBV7-9	TRBD1	TRBJ1-4	TGTGCCAGCAGCGGGGACAGGGAACGAGAAAAACTGTTTTTT	CASSGDREREKLFF
.	TRBV7-9	.	TRBJ2-7	TGTGCCAGCAGCGGAGGACAAATCTACGAGCAGTACTTC	CASSGGQIYEQYF
.	TRBV7-2	.	TRBJ2-3	TGTGCCAGCAGCCTTAGGCGGACACCCTCGACAGATACGCTGTATTTT	CASSLRRTPSTDTLYF
many	TRBV6-2/TRBV6-3	.	TRBJ2-5	TGTGCCAGCAGTTACAGGGTGTTAGAGACCCAGTACTTC	CASSYRVLETQYF
few	TRBV25-1	TRBD2	TRBJ2-5	TGTGCCAGCAGCCGGGAGGGCCCTCTGGAGACCCAGTACTTC	CASSREGPLETQYF
.	TRBV7-6	.	TRBJ2-2	TGTGCCAGCAGCTTAGTAAAGGGCACCGGGGAGCTGTTTTTT	CASSLVKGTGELFF
.	TRBV7-9	.	TRBJ1-1	TGTGCCAGCAGCCCGACCCAGGGGAACACTGAAGCTTTCTTT	CASSPTQGNTEAFF
few	TRBV5-1	.	TRBJ2-2	TGCGCCAGCAGCTTGACTAGCCGTTACACCGGGGAGCTGTTTTTT	CASSLTSRYTGELFF
.	TRBV29-1	TRBD2	TRBJ2-5	TGCAGCGTCTCTCAGGGGACTAGCATTCAAGAGACCCAGCACTTC	CSVSQGTSIQETQHF
few	TRBV20-1	TRBD1	TRBJ2-7	TGCAGTGCTAGGAAGTCCCCCCGACAGGGGGCCTTCCTCGCCTACGAGCAGTACTTC	CSARKSPRQGAFLAYEQYF
.	TRBV24-1	TRBD2	TRBJ2-2	TGTGCCACCAGTGATTTGGAAGCGGGAGGACCTACCGGGGAGCTGTTTTTT	CATSDLEAGGPTGELFF
few	TRBV20-1	.	TRBJ2-1	TGCAGTGCTCCCCGGGGGGCAGAACACAATGAGCAGTTCTTC	CSAPRGAEHNEQFF
.	TRBV20-1	.	TRBJ2-1	TGCAGTGCTAGAGATTTTCTGCGGTTCAATGAGCAGTTCTTC	CSARDFLRFNEQFF
many	TRBV4-3	.	TRBJ2-5	TGCGCCAGCAGCCCGTACGTCCGATTCCAAGAGACCCAGTACTTC	CASSPYVRFQETQYF
many	TRBV20-1	.	TRBJ2-3	TGCAGTGCTAGTGAGTTAGATACGCAGTATTTT	CSASELDTQYF